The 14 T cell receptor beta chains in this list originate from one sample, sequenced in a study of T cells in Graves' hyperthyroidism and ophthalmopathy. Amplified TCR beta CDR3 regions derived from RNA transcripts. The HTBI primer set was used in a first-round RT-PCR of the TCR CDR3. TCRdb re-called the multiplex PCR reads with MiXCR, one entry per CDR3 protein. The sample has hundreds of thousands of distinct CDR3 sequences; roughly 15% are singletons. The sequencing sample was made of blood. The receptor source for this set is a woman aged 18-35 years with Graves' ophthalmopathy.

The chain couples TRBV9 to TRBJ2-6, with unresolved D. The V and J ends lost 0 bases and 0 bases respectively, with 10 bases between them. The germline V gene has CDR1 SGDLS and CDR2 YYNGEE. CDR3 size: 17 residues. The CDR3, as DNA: TGTGCCAGCAGCGTAGCTCTCCGGTCCTCTGGGGCCAACGTCCTGACTTTC. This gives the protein CASSVALRSSGANVLTF.

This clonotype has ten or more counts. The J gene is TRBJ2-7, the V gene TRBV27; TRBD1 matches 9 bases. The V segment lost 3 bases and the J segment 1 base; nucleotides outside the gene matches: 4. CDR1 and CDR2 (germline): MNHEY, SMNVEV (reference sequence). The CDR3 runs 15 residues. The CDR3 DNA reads TGTGCCAGCAGTTTTTCGGGACAGGGATCCTACGAGCAGTACTTC. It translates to CASSFSGQGSYEQYF.

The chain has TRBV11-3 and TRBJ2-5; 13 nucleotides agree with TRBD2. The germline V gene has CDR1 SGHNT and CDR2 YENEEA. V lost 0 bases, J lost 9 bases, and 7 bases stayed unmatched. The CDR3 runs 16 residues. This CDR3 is CASSLDRLAGGTAQYF. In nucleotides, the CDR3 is TGTGCCAGCAGCTTAGATCGACTAGCGGGGGGTACGGCCCAGTACTTC.

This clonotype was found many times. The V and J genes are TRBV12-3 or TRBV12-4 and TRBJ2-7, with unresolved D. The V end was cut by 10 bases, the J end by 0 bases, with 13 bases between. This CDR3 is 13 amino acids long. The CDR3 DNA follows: TGTGCCAACACCGTGGGCAGCTCCTACGAGCAGTACTTC. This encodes CANTVGSSYEQYF.

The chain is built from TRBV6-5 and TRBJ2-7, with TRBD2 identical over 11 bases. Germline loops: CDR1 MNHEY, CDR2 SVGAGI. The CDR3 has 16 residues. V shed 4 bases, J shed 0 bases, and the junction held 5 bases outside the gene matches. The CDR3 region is CASSLSTSGSSYEQYF. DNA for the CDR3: TGTGCCAGCAGTTTGAGTACTAGCGGGAGCTCCTACGAGCAGTACTTC.

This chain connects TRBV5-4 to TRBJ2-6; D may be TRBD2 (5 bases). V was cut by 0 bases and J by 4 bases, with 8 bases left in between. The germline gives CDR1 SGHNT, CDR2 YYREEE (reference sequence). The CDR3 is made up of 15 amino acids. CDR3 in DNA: TGTGCCAGCAGCTTGGCCGGGGTGGGGGCCAACGTCCTGACTTTC. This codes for CASSLAGVGANVLTF.

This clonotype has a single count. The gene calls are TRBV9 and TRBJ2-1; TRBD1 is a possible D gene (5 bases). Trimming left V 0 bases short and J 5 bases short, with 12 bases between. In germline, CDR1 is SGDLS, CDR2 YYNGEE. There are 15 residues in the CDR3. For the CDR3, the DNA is TGTGCCAGCAGCGTAGGACAGCTACAAGACAATGAGCAGTTCTTC. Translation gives CASSVGQLQDNEQFF.

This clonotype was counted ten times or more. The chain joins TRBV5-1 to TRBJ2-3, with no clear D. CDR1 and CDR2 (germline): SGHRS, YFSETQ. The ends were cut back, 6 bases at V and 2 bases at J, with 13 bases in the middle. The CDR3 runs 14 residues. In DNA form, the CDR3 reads TGCGCCAGCACCGCGACGGAATCCACAGATACGCAGTATTTT. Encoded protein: CASTATESTDTQYF.

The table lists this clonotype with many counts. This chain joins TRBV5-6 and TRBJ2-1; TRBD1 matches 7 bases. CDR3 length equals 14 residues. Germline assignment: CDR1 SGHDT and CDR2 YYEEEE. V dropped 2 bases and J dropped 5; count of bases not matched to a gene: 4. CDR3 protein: CASSFNRGHNEQFF. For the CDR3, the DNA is TGTGCCAGCAGCTTCAACAGGGGCCACAATGAGCAGTTCTTC.

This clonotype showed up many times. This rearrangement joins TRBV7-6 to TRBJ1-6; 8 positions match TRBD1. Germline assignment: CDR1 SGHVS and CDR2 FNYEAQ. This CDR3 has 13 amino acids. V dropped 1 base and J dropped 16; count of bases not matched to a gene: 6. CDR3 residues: CASSLGGQDRLHF. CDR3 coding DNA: TGTGCCAGCAGCTTAGGGGGACAGGACCGTCTCCACTTT. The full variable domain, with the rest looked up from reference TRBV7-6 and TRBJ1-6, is GAGVSQSPRYKVTKRGQDVALRCDPISGHVSLYWYRQALGQGPEFLTYFNYEAQQDKSGLPNDRFSAERPEGSISTLTIQRTEQRDSAMYRCASSLGGQDRLHFGNGTRLTVT.

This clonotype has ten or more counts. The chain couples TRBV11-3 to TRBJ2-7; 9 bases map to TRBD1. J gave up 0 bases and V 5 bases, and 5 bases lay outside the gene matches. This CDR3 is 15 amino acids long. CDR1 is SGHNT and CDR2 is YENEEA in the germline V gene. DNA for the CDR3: TGTGCCAGCAGCCACGGGACAGGGCGCTCCTACGAGCAGTACTTC. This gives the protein CASSHGTGRSYEQYF.

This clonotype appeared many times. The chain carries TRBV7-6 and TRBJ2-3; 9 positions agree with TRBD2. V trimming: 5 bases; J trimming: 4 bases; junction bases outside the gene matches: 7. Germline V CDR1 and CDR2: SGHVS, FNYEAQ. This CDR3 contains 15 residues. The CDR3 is CASSPSGGGADTQYF. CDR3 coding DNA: TGTGCCAGCAGCCCCTCGGGCGGGGGGGCAGATACGCAGTATTTT.

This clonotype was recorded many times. CDR3 sequence reads: CASSLETGVNEKLFF. The CDR3, as DNA: TGTGCCAGCAGCTTGGAAACAGGGGTTAATGAAAAACTGTTTTTT. The chain is built from TRBV5-8 and TRBJ1-4; 7 bases are a match to TRBD1. The CDR3 is made up of 15 amino acids. Germline V gene lookup returns CDR1 SGHTS and CDR2 YDEGEE. V trimming: 0 bases; J trimming: 4 bases; junction bases outside the gene matches: 3. The complete variable domain, with remaining parts taken from reference TRBV5-8 and TRBJ1-4, reads EAGVTQSPTHLIKTRGQQATLRCSPISGHTSVYWYQQALGLGLQFLLWYDEGEERNRGNFPPRFSGRQFPNYSSELNVNALELEDSALYLCASSLETGVNEKLFFGSGTQLSVL.

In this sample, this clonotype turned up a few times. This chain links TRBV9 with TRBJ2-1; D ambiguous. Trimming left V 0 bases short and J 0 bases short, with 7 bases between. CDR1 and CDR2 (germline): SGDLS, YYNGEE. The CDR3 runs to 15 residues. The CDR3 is CASSVAWSSYNEQFF. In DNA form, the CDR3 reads TGTGCCAGCAGCGTAGCCTGGAGCTCCTACAATGAGCAGTTCTTC. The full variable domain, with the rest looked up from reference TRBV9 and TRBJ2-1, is DSGVTQTPKHLITATGQRVTLRCSPRSGDLSVYWYQQSLDQGLQFLIQYYNGEERAKGNILERFSAQQFPDLHSELNLSSLELGDSALYFCASSVAWSSYNEQFFGPGTRLTVL.